These 21 T cell receptor beta chains originate from one sample sequenced in a study of blood T cell repertoires in COVID-19. The data were produced by immunoSEQ multiplex PCR, yet TCRdb's version contains in-frame clones alone and is incomplete. The sample records 65,000 to 95,000 clones, about 88% being singletons. Sequenced sample: peripheral blood. The receptors derive from a man between 65 and 80 years old with active or convalescent COVID-19.

This chain uses TRBV4-1 with TRBJ1-1; D gene ambiguous. V was clipped by 4 bases and J by 12 bases, with 18 bases between them. The CDR3 covers 13 residues. Germline V gives CDR1 MGHRA, CDR2 YSYEKL. CDR3 amino acids: CASSLDSGGVSFF. The CDR3 DNA follows: TGCGCCAGCAGCCTGGACTCCGGTGGGGTTTCTTTCTTT.

For the CDR3, the DNA is TGTGCCAGCACAATGGGGGGAAGGTCGAACGAGCAGTACTTC. This encodes CASTMGGRSNEQYF. The chain carries TRBV6-5 and TRBJ2-7; D might be TRBD2 (6 bases). CDR1 and CDR2 from the germline V gene are MNHEY and SVGAGI. CDR3 length equals 14 residues. The V end was cut by 7 bases, the J end by 5 bases, with 18 bases between.

For the CDR3, the DNA is TGTGCCAGCCCCCAAGGACAGGGGAGGGAGACCCAGTACTTC. Amino acids: CASPQGQGRETQYF. The V and J genes are TRBV27 and TRBJ2-5; 9 nucleotides agree with TRBD1. V dropped 8 bases and J dropped 5; count of bases not matched to a gene: 9. CDR1 and CDR2 from the germline V gene are MNHEY and SMNVEV (reference sequence). There are 14 residues in the CDR3.

The CDR3 nucleotides read TGCGCCAGCAGCCCTGTTAGACCAGGGGGCGTACGCACTGAAGCTTTCTTT. Translation: CASSPVRPGGVRTEAFF. The chain joins TRBV4-1 to TRBJ1-1, with 8 bases identical to TRBD1. Germline V lookup: CDR1 MGHRA, CDR2 YSYEKL. The CDR3 is 17 residues long. The ends lost 4 bases at V and 4 bases at J; junction bases unmatched: 14.

On this clone: Other DNA variants within this sample encode the same CDR3. The rearrangement links TRBV7-9 to TRBJ1-2, with 9 bases fitting TRBD1. V trimming: 1 base; J trimming: 8 bases; junction bases outside the gene matches: 2. CDR1 is SEHNR, CDR2 FQNEAQ, per germline (reference sequence). CDR3 size: 13 residues. The CDR3: CASSLGQGDGYTF. CDR3 DNA: TGTGCCAGCAGCTTAGGACAGGGGGACGGCTACACCTTC.

The chain carries TRBV7-2 and TRBJ2-3; possible D gene TRBD1, 5 bases. This CDR3 is 14 amino acids long. V was cut by 4 bases and J by 5 bases, with 13 bases left in between. Germline V gene data show CDR1 as SGHTA and CDR2 as FQGNSA. The CDR3 sequence: CASSSVGAGDTQYF. The CDR3, as DNA: TGTGCCAGCAGCTCGGTTGGGGCCGGAGATACGCAGTATTTT.

This clone was counted a single time. The V call is TRBV5-1, the J call TRBJ2-1, with 10 bases identical to TRBD1. The CDR3 sequence is 16 residues long. CDR1 SGHRS and CDR2 YFSETQ come from the germline V gene. V trimming: 4 bases; J trimming: 3 bases; junction bases outside the gene matches: 7. The CDR3 nucleotides read TGCGCCAGCAGCCGAGGCGGGACAGGGGACTACAATGAGCAGTTCTTC. Translating it yields CASSRGGTGDYNEQFF.

The chain couples TRBV28 to TRBJ1-5; 8 bases are shared with TRBD1. Trimming took 5 bases from V and 9 from J; bases not matched to a gene: 9. The CDR3 length is 14 residues. CDR1 and CDR2 from the germline V gene are MDHEN and SYDVKM. CDR3 sequence: CASSVYHTGGPQHF. As DNA, the CDR3 is TGTGCCAGCAGTGTGTACCATACAGGGGGGCCCCAGCATTTT.

This rearrangement joins TRBV9 to TRBJ1-2; unclear D gene. Trimming shortened V by 0 bases and J by 7 bases, and 10 bases separated the two germline ends. Germline CDR1 and CDR2: SGDLS and YYNGEE. CDR3 length equals 13 residues. The CDR3 nucleotides are TGTGCCAGCAGCGTAGACCTAGGCGGTGGCTACACCTTC. This encodes CASSVDLGGGYTF.

This clone was seen a handful of times. The V call is TRBV6-5, the J call TRBJ1-2; 8 bases align to TRBD1. V lost 4 bases, J lost 7 bases, and 5 bases stayed unmatched. Germline-derived CDR1 and CDR2 are MNHEY and SVGAGI. The CDR3 runs to 13 residues. The DNA of the CDR3 is TGTGCCAGCAGTTCGGACAGGGCCGGTGGCTACACCTTC. This codes for CASSSDRAGGYTF.

The chain has TRBV4-3 and TRBJ2-3, with TRBD2 matching 9 bases. Trimming cost V 2 bases and J 4 bases; bases outside gene matches: 4. CDR3 length equals 15 residues. Germline CDR1 is LGHNA and CDR2 is YSLEER. CDR3 region: CASSQLAGSPDTQYF. CDR3 DNA: TGCGCCAGCAGCCAACTAGCGGGGTCCCCAGATACGCAGTATTTT.

This chain uses TRBV4-1 with TRBJ1-4; TRBD1 agrees at 7 bases. Per germline, CDR1 MGHRA and CDR2 YSYEKL. The V gene end was trimmed by 4 bases and the J gene end by 8 bases; junction bases not matched to a gene: 7. This CDR3 has 14 amino acids. In DNA form, the CDR3 reads TGCGCCAGCAGCCCGCGACAGGGACGCGAAAAACTGTTTTTT. Its protein is CASSPRQGREKLFF.

The chain carries TRBV7-3 and TRBJ2-5; the D gene is possibly TRBD2 (5 bases). From germline, CDR1 is SGHTA and CDR2 FQGTGA. CDR3 size: 13 residues. V lost 3 bases, J lost 2 bases, and 7 bases lay in between. The CDR3 sequence is CASSFSGQETQYF. DNA of the CDR3: TGTGCCAGCAGCTTTTCGGGGCAAGAGACCCAGTACTTC.

The CDR3 is CASSLSMGQDTEAFF. CDR3 nucleotides: TGTGCCAGCTCACTCTCGATGGGACAGGACACTGAAGCTTTCTTT. V gene TRBV18 combines with J gene TRBJ1-1; TRBD1 matches at 8 bases. Germline V gene data show CDR1 as KGHSH and CDR2 as LQKENI. The CDR3 sequence is 15 residues long. V lost 4 bases, J lost 3 bases, and 7 bases stayed unmatched.

The chain combines TRBV9 with TRBJ1-5, with 7 bases matching TRBD1. CDR3 size: 14 residues. The germline CDR1 and CDR2 sequences are SGDLS and YYNGEE. V shed 5 bases, J shed 4 bases, and the junction held 6 bases outside the gene matches. CDR3 DNA: TGTGCCAGCAGTATTCCACAGGGGAATCAGCCCCAGCATTTT. This translates into CASSIPQGNQPQHF.

This clone appeared a single time. V gene TRBV5-1 combines with J gene TRBJ2-1; the D gene is possibly TRBD2 (7 bases). Per the germline V gene, CDR1 is SGHRS and CDR2 is YFSETQ. The V end lost 5 bases, the J end lost 9 bases, and 18 bases lay between the germline ends. This CDR3 contains 14 residues. In DNA, the CDR3 is TGCGCCAGCAGTCTGAGGGGGGGCCAAGCTGAGCAGTTCTTC. Protein product: CASSLRGGQAEQFF.

The chain uses TRBV28 and TRBJ1-4; the match to TRBD1 covers 9 bases. The CDR3 has 17 residues. Trimming at V came to 1 base and at J to 3 bases, leaving 6 bases not matched to a gene. The V gene's germline CDR1 is MDHEN and CDR2 SYDVKM. CDR3 DNA: TGTGCCAGCAGTTTATATCTAGGACAGGGGTCTAATGAAAAACTGTTTTTT. It encodes CASSLYLGQGSNEKLFF.

In this sample, this clone turned up a few times. V is TRBV10-3 and J is TRBJ1-3; TRBD1 might be the D (6 bases). Trimming cost V 8 bases and J 4 bases, with 12 bases left between them. CDR3 length equals 13 residues. Germline CDR1 is ENHRY and CDR2 is SYGVKD. The DNA of the CDR3 is TGTGCCATCTGCCCCCAGGGGGGAAACACCATATATTTT. This encodes CAICPQGGNTIYF.

This chain uses TRBV6-5 with TRBJ2-7; TRBD2 matches at 7 bases. Germline V gives CDR1 MNHEY, CDR2 SVGAGI. The CDR3 extends over 14 amino acids. V was pared by 8 bases and J by 6 bases, with 13 bases of the junction left unmatched. CDR3 DNA: TGTGCCAGCTGTCGTCAAGCGGGGAGAGGCGAGCAGTACTTC. Translated, it gives CASCRQAGRGEQYF.

The J gene is TRBJ1-1, the V gene TRBV19; the D is unclear. The V end lost 3 bases, the J end lost 5 bases, and 10 bases lay between the germline ends. This CDR3 spans 13 amino acids. The germline CDR1 and CDR2 sequences are LNHDA and SQIVND (reference sequence). This CDR3 is CASSILPRTEAFF. The CDR3 region has the DNA TGTGCCAGTAGTATTCTACCTCGGACTGAAGCTTTCTTT.

This chain uses TRBV25-1 with TRBJ1-2; 10 nucleotides align to TRBD1. The CDR3 spans 16 residues. The germline gives CDR1 MGHDK, CDR2 SYGVNS. With V trimmed by 5 bases and J by 4 bases, 10 bases remained unmatched. The CDR3 here is CASSSSGTGAFYGYTF. The CDR3 DNA follows: TGTGCCAGCAGTTCCTCCGGGACAGGGGCCTTCTATGGCTACACCTTC.